These 3 T cell receptor beta chains came from one sample sequenced in a study of blood T cell repertoires in COVID-19. Some clones are missing from TCRdb's copy, which holds only in-frame ones; the method was immunoSEQ multiplex PCR. Among over 250,000 clones listed, 75% to 90% were seen once. The sequenced material came from peripheral blood. The receptors were gathered from a woman between 65 and 79 years old with COVID-19, enrolled during active disease.

The V gene is TRBV24-1, the J gene TRBJ2-2; D is undetermined. V lost 3 bases and J 3 bases, leaving 10 bases between the germline ends. CDR3 length: 15 amino acids. Germline CDR1 reads KGHDR; CDR2 reads SFDVKD. The CDR3 region has the DNA TGTGCCACCAGTGATGCCAGAGGAGACACCGGGGAGCTGTTTTTT. The encoded protein is CATSDARGDTGELFF.

This chain connects TRBV18 to TRBJ1-3; D might be TRBD1 (5 bases). The CDR3 has 16 amino acids. V lost 4 bases, J lost 0 bases, and 13 bases lay in between. Germline CDR1 reads KGHSH; CDR2 reads LQKENI. CDR3 residues: CASSRGVSGSGNTIYF. CDR3 nucleotides: TGTGCCAGCTCACGGGGGGTCAGCGGCTCTGGAAACACCATATATTTT.

The genes are TRBV7-9 and TRBJ2-5, with TRBD2 identical over 7 bases. The J segment lost 5 bases and the V segment lost 4 bases, leaving 7 bases of the junction unmatched. The CDR3 contains 14 residues. The germline V gene has CDR1 SEHNR and CDR2 FQNEAQ (reference sequence). This CDR3 is CASSSVGGSETQYF. The CDR3 nucleotides read TGTGCCAGCAGCTCCGTGGGGGGGTCCGAGACCCAGTACTTC.